This TCR beta chain derives from a study of blood T cell repertoires in COVID-19. In the study overall: Some COVID-19 samples were acute and others convalescent; all came from the United States, Italy and Spain.

V was cut by 3 bases and J by 0 bases, with 9 bases left in between. This CDR3 is 15 amino acids long. Looked up from germline, CDR1 is WNHNN and CDR2 is SYGVQD (reference sequence). TCRdb keeps only in-frame clones here, not all; method: immunoSEQ multiplex PCR. The table shows 150,000 to 200,000 clones, with about 86% occurring only once. The receptor was isolated from a human donor with acute or convalescent COVID-19. The donor label of this sample is uncertain. The sample taken for sequencing was peripheral blood. The V call is TRBV10-1, the J call TRBJ2-1; D ambiguous. This chain's CDR3 is CASSDRQASYNEQFF. The DNA of the CDR3 is TGCGCCAGCAGTGATCGTCAGGCCTCCTACAATGAGCAGTTCTTC.